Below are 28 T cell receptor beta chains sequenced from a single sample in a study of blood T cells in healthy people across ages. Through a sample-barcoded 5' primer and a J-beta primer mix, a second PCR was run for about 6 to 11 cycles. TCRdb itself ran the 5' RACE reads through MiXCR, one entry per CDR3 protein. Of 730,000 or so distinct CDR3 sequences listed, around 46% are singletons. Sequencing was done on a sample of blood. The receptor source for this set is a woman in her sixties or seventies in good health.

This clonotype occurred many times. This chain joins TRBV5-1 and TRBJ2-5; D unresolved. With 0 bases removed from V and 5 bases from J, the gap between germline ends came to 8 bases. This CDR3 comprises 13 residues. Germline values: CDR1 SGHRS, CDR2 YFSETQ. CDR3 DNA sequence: TGCGCCAGCAGCTTGGGGGAAACCGAGACCCAGTACTTC. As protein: CASSLGETETQYF. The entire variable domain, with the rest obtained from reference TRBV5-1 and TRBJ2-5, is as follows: KAGVTQTPRYLIKTRGQQVTLSCSPISGHRSVSWYQQTPGQGLQFLFEYFSETQRNKGNFPGRFSGRQFSNSRSEMNVSTLELGDSALYLCASSLGETETQYFGPGTRLLVL.

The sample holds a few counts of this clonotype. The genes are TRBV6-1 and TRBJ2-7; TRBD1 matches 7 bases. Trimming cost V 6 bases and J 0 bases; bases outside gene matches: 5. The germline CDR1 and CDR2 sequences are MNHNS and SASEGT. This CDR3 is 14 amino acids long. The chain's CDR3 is CASRDRQISYEQYF. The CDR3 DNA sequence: TGTGCCAGCAGGGACAGGCAGATCTCCTACGAGCAGTACTTC.

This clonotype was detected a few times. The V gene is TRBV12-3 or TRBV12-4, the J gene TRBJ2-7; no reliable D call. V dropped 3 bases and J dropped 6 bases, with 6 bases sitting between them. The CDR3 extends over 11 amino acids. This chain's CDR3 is CASSLYREQYF. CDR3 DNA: TGTGCCAGCAGTTTGTATCGCGAGCAGTACTTC.

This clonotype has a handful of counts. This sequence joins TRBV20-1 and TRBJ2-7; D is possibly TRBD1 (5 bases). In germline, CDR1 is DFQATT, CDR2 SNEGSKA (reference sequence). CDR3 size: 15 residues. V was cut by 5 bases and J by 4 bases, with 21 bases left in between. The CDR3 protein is CSAAQKGVYGYEQYF. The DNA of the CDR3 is TGCAGTGCTGCCCAGAAAGGGGTTTACGGGTACGAGCAGTACTTC.

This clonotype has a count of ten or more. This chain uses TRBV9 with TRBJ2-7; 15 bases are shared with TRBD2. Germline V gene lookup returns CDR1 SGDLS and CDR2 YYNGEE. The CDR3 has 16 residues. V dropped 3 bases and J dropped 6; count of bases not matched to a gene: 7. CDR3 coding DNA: TGTGCCAGCAGCGAGGGACTAGCGGGGGGAATGGGCGAGCAGTACTTC. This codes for CASSEGLAGGMGEQYF.

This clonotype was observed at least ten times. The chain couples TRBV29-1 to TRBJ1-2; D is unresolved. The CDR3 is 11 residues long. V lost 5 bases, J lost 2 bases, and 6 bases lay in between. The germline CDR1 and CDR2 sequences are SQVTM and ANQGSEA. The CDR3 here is CSVTGNYGYTF. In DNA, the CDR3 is TGCAGCGTTACGGGGAACTATGGCTACACCTTC.

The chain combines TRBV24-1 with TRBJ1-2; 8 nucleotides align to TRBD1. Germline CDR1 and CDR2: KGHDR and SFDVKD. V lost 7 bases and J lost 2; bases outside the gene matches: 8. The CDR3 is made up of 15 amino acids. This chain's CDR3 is CATSSGQGRNYGYTF. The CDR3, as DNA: TGTGCCACCAGCTCCGGACAGGGAAGAAACTATGGCTACACCTTC.

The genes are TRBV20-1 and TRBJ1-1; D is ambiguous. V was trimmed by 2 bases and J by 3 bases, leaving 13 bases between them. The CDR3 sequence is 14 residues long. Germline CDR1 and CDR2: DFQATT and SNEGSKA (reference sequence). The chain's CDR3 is CSARTLSLYTEAFF. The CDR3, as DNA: TGCAGTGCTAGAACCCTGTCTCTCTACACTGAAGCTTTCTTT.

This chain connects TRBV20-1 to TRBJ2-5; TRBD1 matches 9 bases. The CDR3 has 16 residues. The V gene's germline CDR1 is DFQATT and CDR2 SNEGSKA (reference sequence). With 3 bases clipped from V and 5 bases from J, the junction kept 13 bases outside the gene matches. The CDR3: CSASGPGTGRGETQYF. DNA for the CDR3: TGCAGTGCTAGCGGTCCCGGGACAGGGAGAGGGGAGACCCAGTACTTC.

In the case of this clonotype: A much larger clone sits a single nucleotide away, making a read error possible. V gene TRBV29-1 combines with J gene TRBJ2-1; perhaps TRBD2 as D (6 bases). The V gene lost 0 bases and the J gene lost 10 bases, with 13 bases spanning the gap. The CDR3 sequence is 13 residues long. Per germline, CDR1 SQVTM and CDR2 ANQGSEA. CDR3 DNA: TGCAGCGTTGAAGATCTTGGGACTTACGAGCAGTTCTTC. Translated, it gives CSVEDLGTYEQFF.

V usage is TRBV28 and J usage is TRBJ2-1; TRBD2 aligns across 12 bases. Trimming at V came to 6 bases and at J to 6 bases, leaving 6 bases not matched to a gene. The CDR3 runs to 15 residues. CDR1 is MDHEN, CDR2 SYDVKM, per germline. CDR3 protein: CASSPTSGRVNEQFF. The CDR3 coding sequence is TGTGCCAGCAGCCCGACTAGCGGGAGAGTCAATGAGCAGTTCTTC.

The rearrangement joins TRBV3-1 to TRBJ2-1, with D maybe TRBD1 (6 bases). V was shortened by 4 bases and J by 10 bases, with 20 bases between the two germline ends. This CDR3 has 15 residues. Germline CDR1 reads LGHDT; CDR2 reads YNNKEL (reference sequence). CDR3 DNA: TGTGCCAGCAGCCCTAACCCGGCAGGGGCTAGCGAGCAGTTCTTC. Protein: CASSPNPAGASEQFF.

The CDR3 DNA is TGTGCCATCACCAACCGCGGGGAAGCCGTCAATGAGCAGTTCTTC. Its protein product is CAITNRGEAVNEQFF. The chain links TRBV10-3 to TRBJ2-1, with a weak D call TRBD2 (6 bases). Trimming pared 7 bases from V and 6 bases from J, leaving 19 bases between. The CDR3 is 15 amino acids. The germline V gene encodes CDR1 ENHRY and CDR2 SYGVKD.

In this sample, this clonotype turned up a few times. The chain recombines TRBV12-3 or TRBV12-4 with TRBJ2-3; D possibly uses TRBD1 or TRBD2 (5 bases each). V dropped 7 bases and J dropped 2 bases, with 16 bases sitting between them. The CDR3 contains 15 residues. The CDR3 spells CASNAGTSYTDTQYF. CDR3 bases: TGTGCCAGCAACGCCGGGACCAGTTACACAGATACGCAGTATTTT.

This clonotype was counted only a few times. The CDR3 is CASSEQGLEQFF. Here the CDR3 DNA reads TGTGCCAGCAGTGAACAGGGGCTTGAGCAGTTCTTC. The chain links TRBV12-3 or TRBV12-4 to TRBJ2-1, with TRBD1 matching over 7 bases. This CDR3 is built from 12 residues. Unmatched junction bases numbered 4, after V lost 5 bases and J lost 9 bases.

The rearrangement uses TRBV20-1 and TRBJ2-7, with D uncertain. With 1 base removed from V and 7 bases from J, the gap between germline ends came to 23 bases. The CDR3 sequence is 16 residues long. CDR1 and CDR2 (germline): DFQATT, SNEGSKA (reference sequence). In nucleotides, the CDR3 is TGCAGTGCTAGAGTTGCCGTGGGCGCTAGGATTGATGAGCAGTACTTC. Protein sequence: CSARVAVGARIDEQYF.

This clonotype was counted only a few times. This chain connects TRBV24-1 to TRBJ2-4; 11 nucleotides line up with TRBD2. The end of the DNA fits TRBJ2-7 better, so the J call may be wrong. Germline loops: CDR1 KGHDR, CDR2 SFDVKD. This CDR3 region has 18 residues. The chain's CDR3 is CATPRQWGSTSGVTEQYF. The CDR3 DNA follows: TGTGCCACCCCTAGACAGTGGGGGTCGACTAGCGGGGTAACCGAGCAGTACTTC.

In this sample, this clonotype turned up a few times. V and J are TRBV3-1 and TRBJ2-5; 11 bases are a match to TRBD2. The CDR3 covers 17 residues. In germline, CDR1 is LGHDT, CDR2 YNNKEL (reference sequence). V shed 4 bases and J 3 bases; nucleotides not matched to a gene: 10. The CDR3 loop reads CASSPRGSGRGEETQYF. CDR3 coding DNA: TGTGCCAGCAGCCCTCGCGGTAGCGGGAGGGGGGAAGAGACCCAGTACTTC.

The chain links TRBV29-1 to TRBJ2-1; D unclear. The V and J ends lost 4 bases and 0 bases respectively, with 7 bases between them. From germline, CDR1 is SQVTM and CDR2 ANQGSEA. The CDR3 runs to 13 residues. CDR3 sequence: CSVAKSSYNEQFF. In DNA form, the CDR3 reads TGCAGCGTTGCCAAGAGCTCCTACAATGAGCAGTTCTTC.

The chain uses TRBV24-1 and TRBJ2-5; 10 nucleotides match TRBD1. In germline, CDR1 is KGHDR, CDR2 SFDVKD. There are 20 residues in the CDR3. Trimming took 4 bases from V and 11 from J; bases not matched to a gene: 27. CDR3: CATSEPPGQGYRLGRDEQYF. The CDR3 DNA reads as TGTGCCACCAGTGAACCTCCGGGACAGGGGTACCGACTAGGGAGGGATGAGCAGTACTTC.

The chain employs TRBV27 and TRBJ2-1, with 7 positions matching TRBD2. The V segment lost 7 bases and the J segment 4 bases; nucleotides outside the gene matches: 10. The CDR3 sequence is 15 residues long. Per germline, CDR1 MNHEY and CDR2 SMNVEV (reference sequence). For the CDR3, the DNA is TGTGCCAGCATGAAGATGGCTAGCGGTTACAATGAGCAGTTCTTC. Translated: CASMKMASGYNEQFF.

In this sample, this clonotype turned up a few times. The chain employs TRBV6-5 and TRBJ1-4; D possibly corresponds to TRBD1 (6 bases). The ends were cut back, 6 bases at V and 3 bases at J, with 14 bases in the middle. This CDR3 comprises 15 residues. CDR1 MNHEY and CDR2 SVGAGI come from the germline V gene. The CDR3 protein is CASRRTGLSNEKLFF. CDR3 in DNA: TGTGCCAGCAGACGAACAGGGTTATCTAATGAAAAACTGTTTTTT.

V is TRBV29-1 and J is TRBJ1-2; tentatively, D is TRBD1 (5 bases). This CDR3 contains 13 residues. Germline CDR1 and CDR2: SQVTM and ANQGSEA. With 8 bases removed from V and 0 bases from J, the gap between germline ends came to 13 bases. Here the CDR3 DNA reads TGCAGCATTCTGACAGCCGCTAACTATGGCTACACCTTC. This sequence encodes CSILTAANYGYTF.

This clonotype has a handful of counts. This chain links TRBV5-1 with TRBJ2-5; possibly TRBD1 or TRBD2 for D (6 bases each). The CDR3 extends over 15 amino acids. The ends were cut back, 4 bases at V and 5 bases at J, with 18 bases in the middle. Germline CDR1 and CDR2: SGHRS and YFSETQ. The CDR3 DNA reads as TGCGCCAGCAGCCCTTCAGTCGGGGGCTGGGAGACCCAGTACTTC. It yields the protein CASSPSVGGWETQYF. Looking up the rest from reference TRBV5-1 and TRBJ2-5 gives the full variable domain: KAGVTQTPRYLIKTRGQQVTLSCSPISGHRSVSWYQQTPGQGLQFLFEYFSETQRNKGNFPGRFSGRQFSNSRSEMNVSTLELGDSALYLCASSPSVGGWETQYFGPGTRLLVL.

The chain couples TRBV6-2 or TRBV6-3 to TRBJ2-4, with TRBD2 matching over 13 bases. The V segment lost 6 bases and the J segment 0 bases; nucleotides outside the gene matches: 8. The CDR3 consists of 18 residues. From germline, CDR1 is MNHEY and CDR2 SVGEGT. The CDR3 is CASSSGTSGALAKNIQYF. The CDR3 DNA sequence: TGTGCCAGCAGCTCCGGGACTAGCGGGGCTTTAGCCAAAAACATTCAGTACTTC.

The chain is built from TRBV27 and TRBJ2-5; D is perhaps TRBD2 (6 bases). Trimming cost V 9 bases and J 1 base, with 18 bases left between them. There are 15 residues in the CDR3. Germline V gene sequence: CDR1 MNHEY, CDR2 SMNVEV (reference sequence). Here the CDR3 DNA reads TGTGCCAGTAGATCCCTGGGGGGTGGCCAAGAGACCCAGTACTTC. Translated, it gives CASRSLGGGQETQYF.

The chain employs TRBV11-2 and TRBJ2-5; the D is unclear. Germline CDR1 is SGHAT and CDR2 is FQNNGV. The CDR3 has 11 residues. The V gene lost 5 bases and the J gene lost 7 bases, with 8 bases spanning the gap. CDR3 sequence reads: CASSREGTQYF. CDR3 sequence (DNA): TGTGCCAGCAGCCGAGAAGGGACCCAGTACTTC. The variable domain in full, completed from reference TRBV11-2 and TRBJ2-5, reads EAGVAQSPRYKIIEKRQSVAFWCNPISGHATLYWYQQILGQGPKLLIQFQNNGVVDDSQLPKDRFSAERLKGVDSTLKIQPAKLEDSAVYLCASSREGTQYFGPGTRLLVL.

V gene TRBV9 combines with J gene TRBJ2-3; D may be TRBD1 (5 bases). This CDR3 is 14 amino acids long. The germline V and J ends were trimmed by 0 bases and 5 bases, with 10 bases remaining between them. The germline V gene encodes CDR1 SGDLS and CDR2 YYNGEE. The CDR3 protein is CASSVARVGDTQYF. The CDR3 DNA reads TGTGCCAGCAGCGTAGCCAGGGTTGGAGATACGCAGTATTTT. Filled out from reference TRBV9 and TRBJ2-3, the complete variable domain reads DSGVTQTPKHLITATGQRVTLRCSPRSGDLSVYWYQQSLDQGLQFLIQYYNGEERAKGNILERFSAQQFPDLHSELNLSSLELGDSALYFCASSVARVGDTQYFGPGTRLTVL.